These 32 T cell receptor beta chains came from one sample sequenced in a study of OX40 agonist ivuxolimab in advanced cancers. TCRdb's table, derived via immunoSEQ multiplex PCR, lists solely in-frame clones and lacks some. Counted here are some 72,000 clones, about nine tenths occurring once; the ten biggest clones make up approximately 0.5%. The sample in question was CD4+ or CD8+ T cells sorted from blood, obtained in a trial of the OX40 agonist ivuxolimab. The receptors come from an adult with an advanced solid tumor such as melanoma, head and neck, liver or kidney cancer.

This clone was seen a single time. V and J are TRBV7-2 and TRBJ2-7; 8 nucleotides line up with TRBD1. CDR1 SGHTA and CDR2 FQGNSA come from the germline V gene. V lost 1 base, J lost 2 bases, and 4 bases stayed unmatched. The CDR3 loop spans 15 amino acids. CDR3 region: CASSLVGQGPYEQYF. DNA of the CDR3: TGTGCCAGCAGCTTAGTTGGACAGGGTCCCTACGAGCAGTACTTC.

The rearrangement links TRBV5-1 to TRBJ2-1; 7 bases fit TRBD2. This CDR3 is built from 14 residues. The trim removed 4 bases at V and 6 bases at J, leaving 7 bases unmatched. Per the germline V gene, CDR1 is SGHRS and CDR2 is YFSETQ. The CDR3: CASSVGTIPNEQFF. The DNA for the CDR3 is TGCGCCAGCAGCGTGGGGACTATCCCCAATGAGCAGTTCTTC.

The chain couples TRBV7-9 to TRBJ2-3; TRBD1 matches 7 bases. The germline gives CDR1 SEHNR, CDR2 FQNEAQ (reference sequence). V dropped 4 bases and J dropped 4; count of bases not matched to a gene: 5. The CDR3 sequence is 14 residues long. CDR3 bases: TGTGCCAGCAGCTCGACAGGGTGGCCAGATACGCAGTATTTT. Its protein is CASSSTGWPDTQYF.

The V gene is TRBV7-3, the J gene TRBJ1-1, with 9 bases identical to TRBD1. Trimming at V came to 0 bases and at J to 8 bases, leaving 4 bases not matched to a gene. Looked up from germline, CDR1 is SGHTA and CDR2 is FQGTGA. There are 14 residues in the CDR3. Here the CDR3 DNA reads TGTGCCAGCAGCTTAACTCCGGGACAGGGCGAAGCTTTCTTT. Protein sequence: CASSLTPGQGEAFF.

This chain connects TRBV4-1 to TRBJ2-7; D might be TRBD1 (6 bases). Trimming left V 0 bases short and J 6 bases short, with 9 bases between. Germline CDR1 is MGHRA and CDR2 is YSYEKL. This CDR3 has 13 residues. The CDR3 coding sequence is TGCGCCAGCAGCCAAGATGCAGGGGCCGAGCAGTACTTC. Its protein product is CASSQDAGAEQYF.

This clone was counted once. The CDR3 reads CASSLESAASGNTIYF. CDR3 nucleotides: TGCGCCAGCAGCTTGGAGTCGGCGGCCTCTGGAAACACCATATATTTT. The chain combines TRBV5-1 with TRBJ1-3; D remains ambiguous. CDR3 length: 16 amino acids. Germline CDR1 SGHRS, CDR2 YFSETQ. Deletions cut 0 bases from V and 0 bases from J, with 10 bases between.

V gene TRBV7-9 combines with J gene TRBJ2-2, with unresolved D. Germline V lookup: CDR1 SEHNR, CDR2 FQNEAQ (reference sequence). This CDR3 region has 18 residues. V lost 0 bases to trimming and J lost 3 bases, with 17 bases between them. In DNA, the CDR3 is TGTGCCAGCAGCTTAGCGATGACAATCCTACGGGACACCGGGGAGCTGTTTTTT. This translates into CASSLAMTILRDTGELFF.

The gene calls are TRBV6-4 and TRBJ2-3; a weak D match, TRBD2 (6 bases). Germline assignment: CDR1 MRHNA and CDR2 SNTAGT. This CDR3 spans 19 amino acids. Trimming removed 2 bases at V and 3 bases at J, with 24 bases between. The CDR3 DNA is TGTGCCAGCAGTGACCCCGAGTACGAGCGGGCCGCGTGTACAGATACGCAGTATTTT. Translated, it gives CASSDPEYERAACTDTQYF.

The chain is built from TRBV5-4 and TRBJ2-7; D may be TRBD1 (5 bases). V shed 3 bases and J shed 6 bases, with 7 bases lying between them. Germline V gene sequence: CDR1 SGHNT, CDR2 YYREEE (reference sequence). The CDR3 is 11 amino acids. The CDR3 here is CASSSDSEQYF. CDR3 sequence (DNA): TGTGCCAGCAGCTCCGACAGCGAGCAGTACTTC. The whole variable domain, filled in from reference TRBV5-4 and TRBJ2-7, reads ETGVTQSPTHLIKTRGQQVTLRCSSQSGHNTVSWYQQALGQGPQFIFQYYREEENGRGNFPPRFSGLQFPNYSSELNVNALELDDSALYLCASSSDSEQYFGPGTRLTVT.

The chain has TRBV18 and TRBJ1-1, with D tentatively TRBD1 (5 bases). V lost 0 bases to trimming and J lost 0 bases, with 14 bases between them. Per the germline V gene, CDR1 is KGHSH and CDR2 is LQKENI. This CDR3 is built from 17 residues. The CDR3 DNA reads as TGTGCCAGCTCACCACCAGTCGTGGGGGGGGTGAACACTGAAGCTTTCTTT. Its translation is CASSPPVVGGVNTEAFF.

This chain links TRBV9 with TRBJ2-7; the D gene could be TRBD1 or TRBD2 (5 bases each). The CDR3 consists of 14 residues. Germline V gene lookup returns CDR1 SGDLS and CDR2 YYNGEE. The V gene lost 0 bases and the J gene lost 9 bases, with 16 bases spanning the gap. The chain's CDR3 is CASSVDANLGVQYF. CDR3 bases: TGTGCCAGCAGCGTAGACGCGAACCTGGGGGTGCAGTACTTC.

The CDR3 spells CASSSGQGYFSGNTIYF. CDR3 nucleotides: TGCGCCAGCAGCTCCGGACAGGGTTATTTCTCTGGAAACACCATATATTTT. V and J are TRBV5-1 and TRBJ1-3; 8 bases are shared with TRBD1. Germline V gene data show CDR1 as SGHRS and CDR2 as YFSETQ. The CDR3 length is 17 residues. V was pared by 3 bases and J by 0 bases, with 8 bases of the junction left unmatched.

In its sample, this clone was seen once. The chain combines TRBV5-6 with TRBJ2-2, with 8 bases lining up with TRBD1. Germline lookup yields CDR1 SGHDT and CDR2 YYEEEE. V dropped 3 bases and J dropped 5; count of bases not matched to a gene: 6. The CDR3 covers 15 residues. CDR3 nucleotide sequence: TGTGCCAGCAGCTCGAGACAGGGGTTGACCGGGGAGCTGTTTTTT. It codes for CASSSRQGLTGELFF.

The chain combines TRBV5-4 with TRBJ2-3; TRBD2 agrees at 12 bases. With 4 bases clipped from V and 6 bases from J, the junction kept 3 bases outside the gene matches. Germline assignment: CDR1 SGHNT and CDR2 YYREEE (reference sequence). CDR3 size: 14 residues. The CDR3 protein is CASSVGLAGDTQYF. The CDR3 DNA is TGTGCCAGCAGCGTAGGACTAGCGGGGGATACGCAGTATTTT. Full variable domain (rest looked up from reference TRBV5-4 and TRBJ2-3): ETGVTQSPTHLIKTRGQQVTLRCSSQSGHNTVSWYQQALGQGPQFIFQYYREEENGRGNFPPRFSGLQFPNYSSELNVNALELDDSALYLCASSVGLAGDTQYFGPGTRLTVL.

This clone appeared once. This sequence joins TRBV19 and TRBJ2-3; D is possibly TRBD1 (6 bases). V was shortened by 4 bases and J by 3 bases, with 14 bases between the two germline ends. Germline V gene sequence: CDR1 LNHDA, CDR2 SQIVND (reference sequence). The CDR3 sequence is 15 residues long. The CDR3 DNA is TGTGCCAGTAGTAACCAGGGGTTGGGTACAGATACGCAGTATTTT. Translated, it gives CASSNQGLGTDTQYF.

V is TRBV4-2 and J is TRBJ2-1, with unresolved D. Trimming removed 1 base at V and 0 bases at J, with 7 bases between. Germline V gene lookup returns CDR1 LGHNA and CDR2 YNFKEQ. The CDR3 contains 15 residues. CDR3 DNA: TGTGCCAGCAGCCAAGGCCCCAGCTCCTACAATGAGCAGTTCTTC. Translating it yields CASSQGPSSYNEQFF.

The DNA of the CDR3 is TGCAGTGCCATCTCCACAGATACGCAGTATTTT. Translation: CSAISTDTQYF. This chain joins TRBV20-1 and TRBJ2-3; no firm D call. CDR1 is DFQATT, CDR2 SNEGSKA, per germline (reference sequence). The CDR3 covers 11 residues. V lost 6 bases, J lost 2 bases, and 6 bases lay in between.

The gene calls are TRBV2 and TRBJ1-2; D gene uncertain. Germline V gene lookup returns CDR1 SNHLY and CDR2 FYNNEI. This CDR3 contains 13 residues. Deletions cut 3 bases from V and 1 base from J, with 6 bases between. CDR3 loop: CASSDYGNYGYTF. CDR3 in DNA: TGTGCCAGCAGTGACTACGGTAACTATGGCTACACCTTC. Based on the CDR3 plus reference TRBV2 and TRBJ1-2, the full variable domain is EPEVTQTPSHQVTQMGQEVILRCVPISNHLYFYWYRQILGQKVEFLVSFYNNEISEKSEIFDDQFSVERPDGSNFTLKIRSTKLEDSAMYFCASSDYGNYGYTFGSGTRLTVV.

This chain joins TRBV11-3 and TRBJ2-1; the match to TRBD2 covers 12 bases. V lost 1 base and J lost 6; bases outside the gene matches: 16. The CDR3 consists of 20 residues. CDR1 is SGHNT, CDR2 YENEEA, per germline. CDR3: CASSLAGLAGGPSIGNEQFF. CDR3 sequence (DNA): TGTGCCAGCAGCTTAGCAGGGCTAGCGGGAGGGCCCTCGATAGGCAATGAGCAGTTCTTC.

The chain links TRBV7-3 to TRBJ2-2; D perhaps matches TRBD2 (6 bases). This CDR3 has 14 amino acids. V was shortened by 5 bases and J by 5 bases, with 12 bases between the two germline ends. From germline, CDR1 is SGHTA and CDR2 FQGTGA. CDR3 sequence: CASSATSFTGELFF. In nucleotides, the CDR3 is TGTGCCAGCAGCGCGACTAGTTTTACCGGGGAGCTGTTTTTT.

The J gene is TRBJ1-1, the V gene TRBV7-3, with D possibly matching TRBD1 (5 bases). This CDR3 comprises 14 residues. Trimming took 2 bases from V and 1 from J, leaving 8 bases between them. CDR1 SGHTA and CDR2 FQGTGA come from the germline V gene. The CDR3 is CASSLGGRNTEAFF. DNA for the CDR3: TGTGCCAGCAGCTTAGGGGGTAGGAACACTGAAGCTTTCTTT.

The genes are TRBV28 and TRBJ1-1; TRBD1 aligns across 8 bases. The germline V gene has CDR1 MDHEN and CDR2 SYDVKM. This CDR3 has 16 amino acids. Losses at the gene ends were 6 bases for V and 0 bases for J; bases not matched to a gene: 9. The CDR3 region has the DNA TGTGCCAGCAGGATTACAGGGGGGTTATTGAACACTGAAGCTTTCTTT. Its protein is CASRITGGLLNTEAFF.

For this clone: Its ends do not fully match the called genes, so a read error is possible. The chain uses TRBV29-1 and TRBJ2-5; TRBD2 aligns across 7 bases. Germline assignment: CDR1 SQVTM and CDR2 ANQGSEA. The CDR3 spans 13 residues. The CDR3 nucleotides read TGCAGCGTGGGGTCGGGGGGTATGGAGACCCGGTACTTC. It translates to CSVGSGGMETRYF.

The V gene is TRBV5-5, the J gene TRBJ1-1; D is perhaps TRBD1 (5 bases). There are 14 residues in the CDR3. Germline V gene lookup returns CDR1 SGHKS and CDR2 YYEKEE (reference sequence). V was cut by 3 bases and J by 5 bases, with 14 bases left in between. The CDR3 is CASSSTGGETEAFF. The CDR3 DNA reads TGTGCCAGCAGCTCAACAGGAGGAGAGACTGAAGCTTTCTTT.

The chain uses TRBV10-3 and TRBJ1-1; possible D gene TRBD1, 5 bases. The CDR3 loop spans 15 amino acids. Between the trimmed V and J ends, which lost 1 base and 11 bases, there was a span of 20 bases. CDR1 is ENHRY and CDR2 is SYGVKD in the germline V gene. CDR3 DNA sequence: TGTGCCATCAGTGAGTGGGGCAGGGAGGGGAGTGAGGCTTTCTTT. This codes for CAISEWGREGSEAFF.

The genes are TRBV7-2 and TRBJ2-7; D ambiguous. The CDR3 is made up of 11 amino acids. Germline CDR1 SGHTA, CDR2 FQGNSA. V was shortened by 2 bases and J by 3 bases, with 2 bases between the two germline ends. CDR3 sequence (DNA): TGTGCCAGCAGCTTAAGCTACGAGCAGTACTTC. Amino acids: CASSLSYEQYF.

V and J are TRBV7-2 and TRBJ1-4; D is uncertain. Trimming took off 1 base at V and 0 bases at J, with 9 bases between the two ends. CDR1 is SGHTA and CDR2 is FQGNSA in the germline V gene. The CDR3 is 16 residues long. In nucleotides, the CDR3 is TGTGCCAGCAGCTTAGACAGCGCTGCAACTAATGAAAAACTGTTTTTT. As protein: CASSLDSAATNEKLFF.

V is TRBV19 and J is TRBJ1-1, with D unresolved. V lost 7 bases, J lost 3 bases, and 18 bases lay in between. CDR1 is LNHDA and CDR2 is SQIVND in the germline V gene (reference sequence). The CDR3 length is 15 residues. Here the CDR3 reads CASTVRSKVDTEAFF. The CDR3 bases are TGTGCCAGTACGGTCAGGTCAAAGGTTGACACTGAAGCTTTCTTT. The full variable domain, its missing parts supplied by reference TRBV19 and TRBJ1-1, is DGGITQSPKYLFRKEGQNVTLSCEQNLNHDAMYWYRQDPGQGLRLIYYSQIVNDFQKGDIAEGYSVSREKKESFPLTVTSAQKNPTAFYLCASTVRSKVDTEAFFGQGTRLTVV.

This sequence joins TRBV5-6 and TRBJ2-7; 12 positions agree with TRBD2. CDR1 is SGHDT and CDR2 is YYEEEE in the germline V gene. V was pared by 8 bases and J by 7 bases, with 10 bases of the junction left unmatched. The CDR3 is made up of 14 amino acids. Here the CDR3 reads CASTTGTSGWEQYF. The CDR3, as DNA: TGTGCCAGTACTACAGGGACTAGCGGGTGGGAGCAGTACTTC. Looking up the rest from reference TRBV5-6 and TRBJ2-7 gives the full variable domain: DAGVTQSPTHLIKTRGQQVTLRCSPKSGHDTVSWYQQALGQGPQFIFQYYEEEERQRGNFPDRFSGHQFPNYSSELNVNALLLGDSALYLCASTTGTSGWEQYFGPGTRLTVT.

This chain uses TRBV27 with TRBJ2-2, with D possibly TRBD1 on 6 matching bases. Trimming removed 10 bases at V and 0 bases at J, with 18 bases between. The CDR3 loop spans 16 amino acids. CDR1 is MNHEY, CDR2 SMNVEV, per germline (reference sequence). The CDR3 loop is CATIRLGTSNTGELFF. The CDR3 bases are TGTGCCACCATCCGGCTGGGGACATCGAACACCGGGGAGCTGTTTTTT.

The chain carries TRBV11-3 and TRBJ2-7; unclear D gene. The V and J ends lost 1 base and 0 bases respectively, with 7 bases between them. This CDR3 contains 14 residues. Germline V gene data show CDR1 as SGHNT and CDR2 as YENEEA. CDR3 sequence reads: CASSLVGHSYEQYF. CDR3 bases: TGTGCCAGCAGCTTAGTAGGGCACTCCTACGAGCAGTACTTC.

The J gene is TRBJ1-2, the V gene TRBV6-6; tentatively, D is TRBD1 (5 bases). The germline gives CDR1 MNHNY, CDR2 SVGAGI (reference sequence). The CDR3 sequence is 11 residues long. V was pared by 8 bases and J by 4 bases, with 8 bases between. This chain's CDR3 is CASWGGYGYTF. CDR3 sequence (DNA): TGTGCCAGCTGGGGGGGCTATGGCTACACCTTC.